The T cell receptor beta chain under discussion was sequenced for a study of blood T cell repertoires in COVID-19. Generated by immunoSEQ multiplex PCR, the TCRdb table keeps only in-frame clones and is missing some. The sample yields roughly 74,000 clones, around nine tenths seen once. This CDR3 region has 17 residues. V gave up 2 bases and J gave up 0 bases; unmatched junction bases: 9. Germline values: CDR1 MNHEY, CDR2 SMNVEV (reference sequence). The rearrangement joins TRBV27 to TRBJ2-5, with 7 bases that match TRBD2. The sample taken for sequencing was peripheral blood. The origin of this receptor is a woman older than 75 with active or convalescent COVID-19. The CDR3 here is CASSLKGRGGYQETQYF. DNA for the CDR3: TGTGCCAGCAGTTTAAAGGGGAGGGGAGGGTACCAAGAGACCCAGTACTTC.